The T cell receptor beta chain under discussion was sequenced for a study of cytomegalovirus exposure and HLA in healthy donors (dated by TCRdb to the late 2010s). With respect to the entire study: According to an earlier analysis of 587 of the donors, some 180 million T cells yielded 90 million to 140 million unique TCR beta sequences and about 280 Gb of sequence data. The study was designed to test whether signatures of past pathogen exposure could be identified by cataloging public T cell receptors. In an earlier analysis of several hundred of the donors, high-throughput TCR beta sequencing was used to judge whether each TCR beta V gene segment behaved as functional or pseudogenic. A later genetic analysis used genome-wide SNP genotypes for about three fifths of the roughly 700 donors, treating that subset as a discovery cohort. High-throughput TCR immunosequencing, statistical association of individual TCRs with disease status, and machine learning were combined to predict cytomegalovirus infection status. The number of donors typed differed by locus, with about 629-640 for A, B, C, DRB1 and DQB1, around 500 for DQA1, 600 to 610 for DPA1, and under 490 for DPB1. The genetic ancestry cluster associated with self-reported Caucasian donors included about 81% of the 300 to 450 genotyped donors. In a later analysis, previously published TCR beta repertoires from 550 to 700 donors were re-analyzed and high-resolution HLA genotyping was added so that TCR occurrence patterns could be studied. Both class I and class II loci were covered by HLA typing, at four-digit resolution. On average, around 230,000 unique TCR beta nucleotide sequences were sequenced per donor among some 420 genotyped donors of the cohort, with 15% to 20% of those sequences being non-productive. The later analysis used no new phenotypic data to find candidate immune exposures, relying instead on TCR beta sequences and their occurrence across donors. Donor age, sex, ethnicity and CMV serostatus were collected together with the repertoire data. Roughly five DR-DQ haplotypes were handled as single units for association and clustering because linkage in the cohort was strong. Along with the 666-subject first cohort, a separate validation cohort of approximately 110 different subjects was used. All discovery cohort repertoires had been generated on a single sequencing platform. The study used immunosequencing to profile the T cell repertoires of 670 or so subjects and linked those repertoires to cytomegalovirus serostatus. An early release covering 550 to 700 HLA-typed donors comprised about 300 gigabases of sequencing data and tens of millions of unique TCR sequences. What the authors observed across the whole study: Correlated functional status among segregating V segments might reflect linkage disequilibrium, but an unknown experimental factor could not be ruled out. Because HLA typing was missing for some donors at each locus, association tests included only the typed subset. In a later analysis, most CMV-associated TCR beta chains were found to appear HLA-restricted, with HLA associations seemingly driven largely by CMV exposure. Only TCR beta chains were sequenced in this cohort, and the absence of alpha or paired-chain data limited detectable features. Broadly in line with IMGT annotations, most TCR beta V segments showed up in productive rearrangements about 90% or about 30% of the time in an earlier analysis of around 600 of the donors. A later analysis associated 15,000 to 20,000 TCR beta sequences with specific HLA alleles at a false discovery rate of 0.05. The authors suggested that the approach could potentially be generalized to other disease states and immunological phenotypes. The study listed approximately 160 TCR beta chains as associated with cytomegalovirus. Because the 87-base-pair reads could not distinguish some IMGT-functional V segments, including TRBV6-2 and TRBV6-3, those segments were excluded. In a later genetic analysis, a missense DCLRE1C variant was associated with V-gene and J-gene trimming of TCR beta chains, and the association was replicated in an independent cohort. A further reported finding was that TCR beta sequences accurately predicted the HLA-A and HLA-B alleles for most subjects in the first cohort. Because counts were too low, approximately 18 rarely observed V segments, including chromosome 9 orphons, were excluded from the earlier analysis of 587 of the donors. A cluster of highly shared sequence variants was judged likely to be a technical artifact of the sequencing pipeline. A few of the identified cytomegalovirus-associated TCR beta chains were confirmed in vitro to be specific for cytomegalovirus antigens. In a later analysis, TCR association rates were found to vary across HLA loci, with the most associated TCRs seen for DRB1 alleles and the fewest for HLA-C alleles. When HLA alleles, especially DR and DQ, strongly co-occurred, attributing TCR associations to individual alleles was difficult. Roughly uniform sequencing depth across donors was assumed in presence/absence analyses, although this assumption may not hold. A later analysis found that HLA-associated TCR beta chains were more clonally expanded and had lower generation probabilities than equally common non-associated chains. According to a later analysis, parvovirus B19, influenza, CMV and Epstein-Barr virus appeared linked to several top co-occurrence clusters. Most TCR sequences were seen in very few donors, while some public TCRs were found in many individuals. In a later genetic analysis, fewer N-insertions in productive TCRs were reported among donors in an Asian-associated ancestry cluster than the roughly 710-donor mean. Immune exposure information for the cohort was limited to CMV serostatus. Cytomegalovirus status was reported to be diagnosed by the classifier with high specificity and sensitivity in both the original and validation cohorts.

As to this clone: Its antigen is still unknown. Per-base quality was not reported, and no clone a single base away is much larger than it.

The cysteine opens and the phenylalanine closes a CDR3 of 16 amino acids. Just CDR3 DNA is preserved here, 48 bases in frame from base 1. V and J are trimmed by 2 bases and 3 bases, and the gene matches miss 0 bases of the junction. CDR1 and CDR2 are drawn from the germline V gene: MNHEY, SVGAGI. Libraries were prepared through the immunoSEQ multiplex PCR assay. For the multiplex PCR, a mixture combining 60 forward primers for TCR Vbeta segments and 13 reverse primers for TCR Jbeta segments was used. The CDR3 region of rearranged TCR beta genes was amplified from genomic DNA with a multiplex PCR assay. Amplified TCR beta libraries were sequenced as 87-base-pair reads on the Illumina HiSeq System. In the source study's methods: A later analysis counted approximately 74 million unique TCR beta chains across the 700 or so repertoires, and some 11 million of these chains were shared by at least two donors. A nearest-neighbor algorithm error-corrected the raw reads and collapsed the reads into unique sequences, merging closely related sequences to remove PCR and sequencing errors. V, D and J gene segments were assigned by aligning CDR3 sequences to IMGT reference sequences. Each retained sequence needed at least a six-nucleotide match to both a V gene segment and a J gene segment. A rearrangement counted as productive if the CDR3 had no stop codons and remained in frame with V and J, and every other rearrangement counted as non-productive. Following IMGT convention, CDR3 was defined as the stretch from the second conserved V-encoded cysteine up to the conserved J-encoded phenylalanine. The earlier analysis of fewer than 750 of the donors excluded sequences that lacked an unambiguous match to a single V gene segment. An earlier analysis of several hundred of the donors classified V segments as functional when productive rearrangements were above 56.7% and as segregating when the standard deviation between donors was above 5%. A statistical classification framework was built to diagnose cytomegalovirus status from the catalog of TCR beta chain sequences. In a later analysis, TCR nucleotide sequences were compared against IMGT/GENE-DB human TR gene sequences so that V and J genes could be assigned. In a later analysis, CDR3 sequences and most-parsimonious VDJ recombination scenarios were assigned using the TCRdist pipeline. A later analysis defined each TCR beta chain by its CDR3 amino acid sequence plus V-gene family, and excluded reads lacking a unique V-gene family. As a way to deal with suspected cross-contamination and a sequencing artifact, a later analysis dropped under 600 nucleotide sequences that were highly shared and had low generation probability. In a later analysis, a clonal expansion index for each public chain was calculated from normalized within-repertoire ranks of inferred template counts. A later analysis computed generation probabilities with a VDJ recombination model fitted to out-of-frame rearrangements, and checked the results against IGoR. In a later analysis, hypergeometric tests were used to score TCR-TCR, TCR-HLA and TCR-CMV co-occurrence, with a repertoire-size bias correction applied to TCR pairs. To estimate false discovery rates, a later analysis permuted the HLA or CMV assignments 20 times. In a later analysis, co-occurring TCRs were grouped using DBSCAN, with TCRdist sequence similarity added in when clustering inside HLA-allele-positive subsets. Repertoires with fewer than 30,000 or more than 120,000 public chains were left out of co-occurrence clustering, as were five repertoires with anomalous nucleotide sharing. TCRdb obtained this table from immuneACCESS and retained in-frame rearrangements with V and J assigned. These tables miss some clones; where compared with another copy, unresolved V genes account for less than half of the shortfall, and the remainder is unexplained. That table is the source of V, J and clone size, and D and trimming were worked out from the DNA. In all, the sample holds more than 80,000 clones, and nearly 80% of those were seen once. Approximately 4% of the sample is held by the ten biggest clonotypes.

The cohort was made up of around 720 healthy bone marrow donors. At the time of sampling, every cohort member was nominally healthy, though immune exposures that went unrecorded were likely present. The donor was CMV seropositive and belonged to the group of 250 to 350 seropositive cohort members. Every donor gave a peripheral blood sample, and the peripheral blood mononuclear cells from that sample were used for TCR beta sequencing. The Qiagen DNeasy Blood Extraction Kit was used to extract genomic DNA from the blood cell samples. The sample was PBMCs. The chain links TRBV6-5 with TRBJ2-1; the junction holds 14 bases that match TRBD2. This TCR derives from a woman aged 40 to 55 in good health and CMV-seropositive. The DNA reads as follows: TGTGCCAGCAGTTACGGACTAGCGGGAGGCTACAATGAGCAGTTCTTC. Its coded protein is CASSYGLAGGYNEQFF.